These 24 T cell receptor beta chains came from one sample sequenced in a study of cytomegalovirus exposure and HLA in healthy donors. PCR was performed using 60 Vbeta and 13 Jbeta primers. The assay was immunoSEQ multiplex PCR, and TCRdb's table has in-frame clones only and misses some. The sample includes tens of thousands of clones. The sequenced sample was PBMCs. The receptors stem from a man in his forties or fifties in good health and CMV-seronegative.

The chain combines TRBV5-1 with TRBJ2-5; TRBD1 is a possible D gene (6 bases). Trimming removed 2 bases from V and 3 bases from J, with 11 bases in between. CDR3 length equals 14 residues. The germline V gene has CDR1 SGHRS and CDR2 YFSETQ. CDR3 bases: TGCGCCAGCAGCTTAAACACAGGGAAAGAGACCCAGTACTTC. Protein sequence: CASSLNTGKETQYF.

CDR3 protein: CASSERGTYNEQFF. The CDR3 DNA is TGTGCCAGCAGCGAGCGGGGGACCTACAATGAGCAGTTCTTC. The chain joins TRBV9 to TRBJ2-1, with TRBD2 matching 8 bases. Looked up from germline, CDR1 is SGDLS and CDR2 is YYNGEE. The V segment lost 3 bases and the J segment 2 bases; nucleotides outside the gene matches: 1. The CDR3 covers 14 residues. Based on the CDR3 plus reference TRBV9 and TRBJ2-1, the full variable domain is DSGVTQTPKHLITATGQRVTLRCSPRSGDLSVYWYQQSLDQGLQFLIQYYNGEERAKGNILERFSAQQFPDLHSELNLSSLELGDSALYFCASSERGTYNEQFFGPGTRLTVL.

The chain has TRBV19 and TRBJ1-5; D remains unclear. The germline V gene has CDR1 LNHDA and CDR2 SQIVND (reference sequence). Trimming removed 0 bases from V and 3 bases from J, with 12 bases in between. This CDR3 spans 16 amino acids. Written as DNA, the CDR3 is TGTGCCAGTAGTATAGATGGGCAGGCCCACAATCAGCCCCAGCATTTT. Its protein product is CASSIDGQAHNQPQHF.

The chain carries TRBV9 and TRBJ1-1, with D perhaps TRBD1 (5 bases). The germline V gene encodes CDR1 SGDLS and CDR2 YYNGEE. There are 15 residues in the CDR3. V lost 0 bases and J 4 bases, leaving 13 bases between the germline ends. CDR3 residues: CASSVVAGGGTEAFF. The DNA of the CDR3 is TGTGCCAGCAGCGTAGTAGCGGGGGGGGGCACTGAAGCTTTCTTT.

V and J are TRBV5-5 and TRBJ2-1; 7 nucleotides align to TRBD1. V shed 4 bases, J shed 6 bases, and the junction held 4 bases outside the gene matches. CDR1 and CDR2 from the germline V gene are SGHKS and YYEKEE (reference sequence). The CDR3 length is 13 residues. The chain's CDR3 is CASSRGGSNEQFF. The CDR3, as DNA: TGTGCCAGCAGCCGAGGGGGCAGCAATGAGCAGTTCTTC.

This chain uses TRBV27 with TRBJ2-2; TRBD1 is a possible D gene (6 bases). V was shortened by 3 bases and J by 4 bases, with 12 bases between the two germline ends. CDR3 length: 15 amino acids. Germline-derived CDR1 and CDR2 are MNHEY and SMNVEV (reference sequence). CDR3 DNA sequence: TGTGCCAGCAGTTTGGGGGCGACGACCACCGGGGAGCTGTTTTTT. Translating gives CASSLGATTTGELFF.

The rearrangement links TRBV11-3 to TRBJ2-5, with 12 bases aligning to TRBD2. The CDR3 has 16 amino acids. CDR1 SGHNT and CDR2 YENEEA come from the germline V gene. Germline trimming cut 4 bases from V and 2 bases from J; bases unmatched to any gene: 5. The DNA of the CDR3 is TGTGCCAGCAGCTGGACCGGGACTAGCGGGCAAGAGACCCAGTACTTC. Translation gives CASSWTGTSGQETQYF.

This sequence joins TRBV7-3 and TRBJ1-2; 7 bases align to TRBD1. The germline V gene encodes CDR1 SGHTA and CDR2 FQGTGA. Trimming removed 5 bases from V and 6 bases from J; junction bases left unmatched: 9. This CDR3 comprises 14 residues. The CDR3 nucleotides read TGTGCCAGCAGCGATAATACAGGGGAGCATGGCTACACCTTC. It is translated as CASSDNTGEHGYTF.

The CDR3 coding sequence is TGTGCCTGGAGTGTGGAGGGGTCGACCGGGGAGCTGTTTTTT. This encodes CAWSVEGSTGELFF. This chain uses TRBV30 with TRBJ2-2; tentative D call: TRBD2 (6 bases). The V gene's germline CDR1 is GTSNPN and CDR2 SVGIG (reference sequence). V dropped 0 bases and J dropped 5 bases, with 10 bases sitting between them. CDR3 size: 14 residues.

V is TRBV9 and J is TRBJ2-1; 7 bases agree with TRBD1. The ends lost 3 bases at V and 1 base at J; junction bases unmatched: 4. The CDR3 runs 15 residues. The germline V gene encodes CDR1 SGDLS and CDR2 YYNGEE. The CDR3 is CASSENRGSYNEQFF. The CDR3, as DNA: TGTGCCAGCAGCGAAAACAGGGGATCCTACAATGAGCAGTTCTTC.

This rearrangement joins TRBV10-2 to TRBJ1-2; 8 bases fit TRBD1. The CDR3 contains 14 residues. Germline CDR1 and CDR2: WSHSY and SAAADI. V dropped 2 bases and J dropped 8; count of bases not matched to a gene: 7. The CDR3 region is CASSEGRGRGGYTF. Written as DNA, the CDR3 is TGCGCCAGCAGTGAGGGCAGGGGGCGCGGCGGCTACACCTTC.

This rearrangement joins TRBV7-9 to TRBJ2-1, with D perhaps matching TRBD2 (6 bases). Trimming removed 2 bases from V and 9 bases from J, with 23 bases in between. The CDR3 runs to 17 residues. Looked up from germline, CDR1 is SEHNR and CDR2 is FQNEAQ (reference sequence). CDR3 DNA: TGTGCCAGCAGCTTACTTTCGACTAGTAAATCAATCAGTGAGCAGTTCTTC. Translation: CASSLLSTSKSISEQFF.

The CDR3, as DNA: TGTGCCAGCAGTGAATCGGTCGGGAATAATTCACCCCTCCACTTT. As protein: CASSESVGNNSPLHF. The V gene is TRBV6-1, the J gene TRBJ1-6; no definite D call. V shed 2 bases and J shed 5 bases, with 10 bases lying between them. The germline V gene encodes CDR1 MNHNS and CDR2 SASEGT. The CDR3 spans 15 residues.

Worth noting for this clone: The junction departs from germline at one end; a sequencing error may be responsible. This chain links TRBV7-9 with TRBJ2-1; the D gene is possibly TRBD1 (6 bases). Germline V CDR1 and CDR2: SEHNR, FQNEAQ (reference sequence). This CDR3 has 16 residues. CDR3 protein: CASRLGAGRGGNEQFF. The CDR3 bases are TGTGCCAGCAGATTAGGGGCTGGCAGGGGCGGCAATGAGCAGTTCTTC.

The V gene is TRBV7-2, the J gene TRBJ1-2; 7 nucleotides agree with TRBD1. The ends lost 4 bases at V and 8 bases at J; junction bases unmatched: 25. CDR3 size: 19 residues. The germline CDR1 and CDR2 sequences are SGHTA and FQGNSA. CDR3 region: CASSSYSPSTTQGSGGYTF. In DNA form, the CDR3 reads TGTGCCAGCAGCTCATATAGCCCCTCCACAACACAGGGGTCTGGAGGCTACACCTTC.

The chain has TRBV5-8 and TRBJ2-6; TRBD2 aligns across 7 bases. This CDR3 has 16 amino acids. V shed 4 bases, J shed 2 bases, and the junction held 6 bases outside the gene matches. Germline V CDR1 and CDR2: SGHTS, YDEGEE. CDR3: CASSPAGTTGANVLTF. DNA for the CDR3: TGTGCCAGCAGCCCGGCAGGGACTACTGGGGCCAACGTCCTGACTTTC.

DNA of the CDR3: TGCGCCAGCAGCCAAGATCACGGCGGGGGCCACCAAGAGACCCAGTACTTC. Translating gives CASSQDHGGGHQETQYF. This chain connects TRBV4-1 to TRBJ2-5, with a possible D match to TRBD2 (7 bases). Germline CDR1 MGHRA, CDR2 YSYEKL. This CDR3 comprises 17 residues. Trimming removed 0 bases at V and 0 bases at J, with 14 bases between.

The chain couples TRBV27 to TRBJ2-7; TRBD1 might be the D (5 bases). The CDR3 has 14 residues. Trimming cost V 3 bases and J 4 bases, with 13 bases left between them. The germline V gene has CDR1 MNHEY and CDR2 SMNVEV (reference sequence). CDR3 sequence reads: CASSFAPGWYEQYF. In nucleotides, the CDR3 is TGTGCCAGCAGTTTCGCCCCAGGGTGGTACGAGCAGTACTTC.

V is TRBV7-2 and J is TRBJ2-7; 8 bases are shared with TRBD1. V lost 1 base and J lost 2; bases outside the gene matches: 4. The CDR3 covers 15 residues. The germline CDR1 and CDR2 sequences are SGHTA and FQGNSA. In DNA, the CDR3 is TGTGCCAGCAGCTTAGGTGACAGGGGTACCTACGAGCAGTACTTC. Its translation: CASSLGDRGTYEQYF.

The gene calls are TRBV18 and TRBJ2-5; tentative D call: TRBD2 (6 bases). The V end was cut by 6 bases, the J end by 9 bases, with 20 bases between. The CDR3 is made up of 14 amino acids. Germline V lookup: CDR1 KGHSH, CDR2 LQKENI. The CDR3 loop reads CASSTELGGVAQYF. The CDR3 nucleotides read TGTGCCAGCTCCACGGAACTAGGCGGGGTGGCCCAGTACTTC.

On this clone itself: The same CDR3 can be traced to other DNA sequences in this sample. The rearrangement joins TRBV6-5 to TRBJ1-6; 7 bases match TRBD1. CDR1 is MNHEY and CDR2 is SVGAGI in the germline V gene. The CDR3 totals 15 residues. The J segment lost 8 bases and the V segment lost 6 bases, leaving 10 bases of the junction unmatched. CDR3 bases: TGTGCCAGCAGGCCTCCTGAGGGGGCTTATTCACCCCTCCACTTT. Amino acids: CASRPPEGAYSPLHF.

The genes are TRBV9 and TRBJ2-5, with TRBD1 matching 7 bases. CDR1 SGDLS and CDR2 YYNGEE come from the germline V gene. CDR3 length: 14 residues. V lost 4 bases to trimming and J lost 5 bases; unmatched junction nucleotides: 8. This chain's CDR3 is CASSPDRVPETQYF. CDR3 nucleotides: TGTGCCAGCAGCCCTGACAGGGTCCCGGAGACCCAGTACTTC.

This chain uses TRBV9 with TRBJ2-3; D gene ambiguous. Per germline, CDR1 SGDLS and CDR2 YYNGEE. V gave up 0 bases and J gave up 0 bases, with 8 bases separating them. This CDR3 is 15 amino acids long. The CDR3 nucleotides read TGTGCCAGCAGCGTAGAGCCCGGTAGCACAGATACGCAGTATTTT. Residues: CASSVEPGSTDTQYF.

The chain is built from TRBV7-9 and TRBJ2-7; TRBD2 matches at 11 bases. The CDR3 is 14 residues long. CDR1 is SEHNR and CDR2 is FQNEAQ in the germline V gene (reference sequence). Trimming removed 5 bases from V and 2 bases from J; junction bases left unmatched: 2. Written as DNA, the CDR3 is TGTGCCAGCAGCCTACTAGCGGGGGCCTACGAGCAGTACTTC. Amino acid sequence: CASSLLAGAYEQYF.